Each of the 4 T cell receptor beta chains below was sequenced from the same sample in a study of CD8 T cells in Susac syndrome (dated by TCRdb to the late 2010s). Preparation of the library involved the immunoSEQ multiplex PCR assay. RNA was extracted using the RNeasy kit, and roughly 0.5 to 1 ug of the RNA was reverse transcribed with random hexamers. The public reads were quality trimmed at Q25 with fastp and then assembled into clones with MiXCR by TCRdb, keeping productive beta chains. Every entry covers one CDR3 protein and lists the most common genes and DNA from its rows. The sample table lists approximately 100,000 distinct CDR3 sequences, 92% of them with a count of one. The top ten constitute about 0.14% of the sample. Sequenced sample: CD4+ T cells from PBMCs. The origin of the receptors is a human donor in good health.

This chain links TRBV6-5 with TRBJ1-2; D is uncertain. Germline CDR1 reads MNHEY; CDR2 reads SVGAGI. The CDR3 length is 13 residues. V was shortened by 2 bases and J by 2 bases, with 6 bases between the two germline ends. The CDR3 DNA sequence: TGTGCCAGCAGTTACAGCGAAAACTATGGCTACACCTTC. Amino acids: CASSYSENYGYTF.

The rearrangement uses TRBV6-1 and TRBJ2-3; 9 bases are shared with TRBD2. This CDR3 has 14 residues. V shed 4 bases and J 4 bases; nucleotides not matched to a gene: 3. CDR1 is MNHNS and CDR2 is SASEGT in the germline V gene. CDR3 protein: CASSVRGGADTQYF. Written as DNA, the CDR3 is TGTGCCAGCAGTGTGCGGGGGGGGGCAGATACGCAGTATTTT.

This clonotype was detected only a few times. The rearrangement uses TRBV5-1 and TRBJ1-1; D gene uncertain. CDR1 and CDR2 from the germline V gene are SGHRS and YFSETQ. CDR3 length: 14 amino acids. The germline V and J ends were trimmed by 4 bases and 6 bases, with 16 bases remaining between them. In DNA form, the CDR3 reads TGCGCCAGCAGCAACACGGGGTCGGCGGCTGAAGCTTTCTTT. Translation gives CASSNTGSAAEAFF.

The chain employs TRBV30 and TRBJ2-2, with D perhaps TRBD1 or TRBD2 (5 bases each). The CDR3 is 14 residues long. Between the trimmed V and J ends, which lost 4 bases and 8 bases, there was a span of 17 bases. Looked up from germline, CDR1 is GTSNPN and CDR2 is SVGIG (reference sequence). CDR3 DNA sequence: TGTGCCTGGACCTTACTGTGGGGACGGGGGGAGCTGTTTTTT. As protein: CAWTLLWGRGELFF. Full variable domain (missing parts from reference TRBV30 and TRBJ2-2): SQTIHQWPATLVQPVGSPLSLECTVEGTSNPNLYWYRQAAGRGLQLLFYSVGIGQISSEVPQNLSASRPQDRQFILSSKKLLLSDSGFYLCAWTLLWGRGELFFGEGSRLTVL.